The TCR beta chain under discussion was sequenced for a study of early T cells in non-severe SARS-CoV-2 infection. Study-wide context: Bulk RNA isolated from unsorted whole blood underwent sequencing; chains were not paired. Study-level findings and limits: Private and CD4 specificities were missed by VDJdb matching, skewed to anti-spike CD8.

Germline V gives CDR1 SQVTM, CDR2 ANQGSEA. The CDR3 runs to 16 residues. Deletions cut 4 bases from V and 0 bases from J, with 19 bases between. There are many counts of this clonotype. Its antigen is currently unknown. Unique molecular identifiers were attached to individual cDNA molecules. Via MiXCR, TCRdb re-called the 5' RACE reads, giving one row per CDR3 protein. In the table there are about 17,000 distinct CDR3 sequences, about 5% of which are singletons. The material was whole blood, obtained at baseline. This sequence was found in an adult who was a healthcare worker with PCR-confirmed SARS-CoV-2 infection or an uninfected control (not recorded which). The chain has TRBV29-1 and TRBJ2-7; possibly TRBD1 for D (6 bases). The CDR3 bases are TGCAGCGTTGCCCGAACCTACAGGGAAACCTCCTACGAGCAGTACTTC. Translation gives CSVARTYRETSYEQYF.